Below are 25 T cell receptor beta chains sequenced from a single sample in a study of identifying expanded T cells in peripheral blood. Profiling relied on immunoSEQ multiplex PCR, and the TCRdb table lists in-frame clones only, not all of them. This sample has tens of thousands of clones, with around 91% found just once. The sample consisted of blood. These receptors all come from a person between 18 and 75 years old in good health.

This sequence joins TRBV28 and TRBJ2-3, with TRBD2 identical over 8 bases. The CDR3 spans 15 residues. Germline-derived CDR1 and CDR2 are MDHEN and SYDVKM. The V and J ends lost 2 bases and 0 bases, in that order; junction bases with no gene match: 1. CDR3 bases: TGTGCCAGCAGTTTAGCGGGAGGTAGCACAGATACGCAGTATTTT. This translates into CASSLAGGSTDTQYF.

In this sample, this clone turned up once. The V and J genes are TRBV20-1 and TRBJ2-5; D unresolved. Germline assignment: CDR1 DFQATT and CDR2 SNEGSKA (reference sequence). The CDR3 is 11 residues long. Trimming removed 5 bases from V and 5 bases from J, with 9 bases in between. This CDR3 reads CSADSWETQYF. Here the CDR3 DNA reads TGCAGTGCTGATTCCTGGGAGACCCAGTACTTC.

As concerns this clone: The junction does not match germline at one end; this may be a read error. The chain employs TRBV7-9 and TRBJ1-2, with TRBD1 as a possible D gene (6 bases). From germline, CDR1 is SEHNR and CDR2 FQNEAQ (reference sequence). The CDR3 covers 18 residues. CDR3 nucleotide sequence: TGCGCCAGCAGCCCAGGGGACGGAGGATACCTCGCTAACTATGGCTACACCTTC. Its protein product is CASSPGDGGYLANYGYTF.

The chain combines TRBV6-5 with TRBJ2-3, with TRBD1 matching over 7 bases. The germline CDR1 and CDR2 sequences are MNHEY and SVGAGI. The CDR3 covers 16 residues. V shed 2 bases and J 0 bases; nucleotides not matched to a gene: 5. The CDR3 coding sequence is TGTGCCAGCAGTTACACGTCACAGGGGAGCACAGATACGCAGTATTTT. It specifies CASSYTSQGSTDTQYF.

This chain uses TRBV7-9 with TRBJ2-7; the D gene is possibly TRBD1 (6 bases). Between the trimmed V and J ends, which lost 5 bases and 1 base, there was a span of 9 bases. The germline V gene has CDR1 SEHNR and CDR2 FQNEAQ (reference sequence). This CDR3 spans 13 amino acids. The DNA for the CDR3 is TGTGCCAGCAGCGTAGGACAGTCCTACGAGCAGTACTTC. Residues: CASSVGQSYEQYF.

CDR3 bases: TGTGCCAGCAGCTTAGAAGGACTTGAGCAGTTCTTC. It specifies CASSLEGLEQFF. The V and J genes are TRBV7-9 and TRBJ2-1; TRBD2 is a possible D gene (5 bases). This CDR3 spans 12 amino acids. Per the germline V gene, CDR1 is SEHNR and CDR2 is FQNEAQ (reference sequence). Trimming cost V 1 base and J 9 bases, with 7 bases left between them.

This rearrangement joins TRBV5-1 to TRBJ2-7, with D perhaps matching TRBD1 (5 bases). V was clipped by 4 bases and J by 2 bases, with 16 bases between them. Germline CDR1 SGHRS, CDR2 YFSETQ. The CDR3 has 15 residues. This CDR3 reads CASSGDRFPPYEQYF. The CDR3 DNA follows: TGCGCCAGCAGCGGCGACAGATTCCCTCCCTACGAGCAGTACTTC.

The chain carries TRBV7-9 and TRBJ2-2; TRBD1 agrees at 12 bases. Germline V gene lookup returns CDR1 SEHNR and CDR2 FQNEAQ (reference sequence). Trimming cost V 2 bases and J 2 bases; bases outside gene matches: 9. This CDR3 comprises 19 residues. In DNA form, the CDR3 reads TGTGCCAGCAGCTTACGGGACAGGGGGCATAACACCAACACCGGGGAGCTGTTTTTT. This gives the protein CASSLRDRGHNTNTGELFF.

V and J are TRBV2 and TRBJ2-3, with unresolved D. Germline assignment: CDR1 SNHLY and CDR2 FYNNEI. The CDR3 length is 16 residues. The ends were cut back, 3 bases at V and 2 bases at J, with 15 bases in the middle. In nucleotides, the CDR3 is TGTGCCAGCAGTGACCAGGCGCGAGACCTCACAGATACGCAGTATTTT. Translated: CASSDQARDLTDTQYF.

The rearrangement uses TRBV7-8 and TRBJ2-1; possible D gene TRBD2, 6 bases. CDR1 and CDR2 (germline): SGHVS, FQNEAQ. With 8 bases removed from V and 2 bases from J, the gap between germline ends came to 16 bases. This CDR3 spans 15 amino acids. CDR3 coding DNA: TGTGCCAGCCACCGTGGGACTCCCCCCTACAATGAGCAGTTCTTC. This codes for CASHRGTPPYNEQFF.

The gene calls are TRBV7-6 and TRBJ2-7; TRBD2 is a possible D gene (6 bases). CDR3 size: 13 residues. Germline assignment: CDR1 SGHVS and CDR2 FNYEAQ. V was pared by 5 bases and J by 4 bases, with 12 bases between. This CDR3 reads CASSHGTPYEQYF. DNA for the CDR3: TGTGCCAGCAGCCACGGGACTCCATACGAGCAGTACTTC.

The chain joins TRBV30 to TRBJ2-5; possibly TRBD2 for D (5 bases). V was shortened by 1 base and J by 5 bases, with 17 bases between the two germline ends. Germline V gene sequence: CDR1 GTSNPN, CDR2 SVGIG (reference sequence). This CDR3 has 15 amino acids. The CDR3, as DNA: TGTGCCTGGAGTGGAGGTTCCGCGGTAGCGGAGACCCAGTACTTC. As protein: CAWSGGSAVAETQYF.

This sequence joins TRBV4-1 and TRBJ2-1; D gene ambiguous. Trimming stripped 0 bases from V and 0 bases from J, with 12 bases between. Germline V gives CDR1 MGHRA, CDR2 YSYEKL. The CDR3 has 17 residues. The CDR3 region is CASSQDETRSSYNEQFF. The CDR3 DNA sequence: TGCGCCAGCAGCCAAGATGAGACGAGGAGCTCCTACAATGAGCAGTTCTTC.

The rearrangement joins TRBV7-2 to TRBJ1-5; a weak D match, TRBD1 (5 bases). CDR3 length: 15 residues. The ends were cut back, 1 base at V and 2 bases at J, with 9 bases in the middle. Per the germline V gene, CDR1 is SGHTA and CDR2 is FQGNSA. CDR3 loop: CASSLGGSGNQPQHF. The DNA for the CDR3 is TGTGCCAGCAGCTTAGGGGGCTCGGGCAATCAGCCCCAGCATTTT.

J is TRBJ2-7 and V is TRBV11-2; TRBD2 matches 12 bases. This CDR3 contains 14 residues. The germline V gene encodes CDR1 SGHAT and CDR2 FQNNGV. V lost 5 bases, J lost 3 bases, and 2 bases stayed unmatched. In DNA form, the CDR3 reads TGTGCCAGCAGCCCTAGCGGGGGGGACTACGAGCAGTACTTC. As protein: CASSPSGGDYEQYF.

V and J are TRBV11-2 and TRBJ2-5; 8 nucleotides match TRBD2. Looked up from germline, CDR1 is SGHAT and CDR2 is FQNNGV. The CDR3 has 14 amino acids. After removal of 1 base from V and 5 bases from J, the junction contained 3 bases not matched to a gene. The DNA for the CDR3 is TGTGCCAGCAGCTTAGGGGGACTAGGGGAGACCCAGTACTTC. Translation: CASSLGGLGETQYF.

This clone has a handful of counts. The CDR3 region has the DNA TGTGCCAGCAGCACCCGAGGACGGTGGCCCCTCCACTTT. Residues: CASSTRGRWPLHF. The gene calls are TRBV5-4 and TRBJ1-6; D is ambiguous. Trimming removed 4 bases from V and 13 bases from J, with 15 bases in between. Germline loops: CDR1 SGHNT, CDR2 YYREEE (reference sequence). The CDR3 length is 13 residues.

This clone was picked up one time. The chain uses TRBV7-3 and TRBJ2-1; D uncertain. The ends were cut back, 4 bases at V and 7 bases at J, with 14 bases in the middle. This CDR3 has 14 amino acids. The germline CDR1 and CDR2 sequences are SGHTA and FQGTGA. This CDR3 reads CASSSATGFNEQFF. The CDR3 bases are TGTGCCAGCAGCTCAGCGACTGGCTTTAATGAGCAGTTCTTC.

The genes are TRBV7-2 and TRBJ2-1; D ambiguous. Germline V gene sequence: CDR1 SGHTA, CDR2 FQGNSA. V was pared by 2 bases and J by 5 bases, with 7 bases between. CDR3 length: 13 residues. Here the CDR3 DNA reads TGTGCCAGCAGCTTAAATGGTAACAATGAGCAGTTCTTC. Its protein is CASSLNGNNEQFF.

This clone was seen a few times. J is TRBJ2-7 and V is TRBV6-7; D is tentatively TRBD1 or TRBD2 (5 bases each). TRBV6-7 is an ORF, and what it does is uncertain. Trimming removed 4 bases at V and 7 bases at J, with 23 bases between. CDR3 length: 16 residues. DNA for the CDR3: TGTGCCAGCAGTTTACCCGCGGCGGTGGGGGTCTGGGAGCAGTACTTC. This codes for CASSLPAAVGVWEQYF.

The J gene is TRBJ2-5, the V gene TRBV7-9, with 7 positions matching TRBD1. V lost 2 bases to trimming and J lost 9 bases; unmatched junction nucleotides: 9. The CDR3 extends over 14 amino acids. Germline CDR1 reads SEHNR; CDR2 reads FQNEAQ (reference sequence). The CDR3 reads CASSLPGQSGAQYF. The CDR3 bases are TGTGCCAGCAGCTTACCGGGACAGTCCGGGGCCCAGTACTTC. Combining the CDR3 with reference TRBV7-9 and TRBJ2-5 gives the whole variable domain DTGVSQNPRHKITKRGQNVTFRCDPISEHNRLYWYRQTLGQGPEFLTYFQNEAQLEKSRLLSDRFSAERPKGSFSTLEIQRTEQGDSAMYLCASSLPGQSGAQYFGPGTRLLVL.

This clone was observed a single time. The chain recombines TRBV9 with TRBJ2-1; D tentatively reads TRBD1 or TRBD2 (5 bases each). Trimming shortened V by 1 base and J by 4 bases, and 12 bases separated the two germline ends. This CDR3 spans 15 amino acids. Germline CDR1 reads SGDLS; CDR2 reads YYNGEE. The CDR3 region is CASSVNVGEYNEQFF. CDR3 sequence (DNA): TGTGCCAGCAGCGTAAACGTAGGGGAGTACAATGAGCAGTTCTTC.

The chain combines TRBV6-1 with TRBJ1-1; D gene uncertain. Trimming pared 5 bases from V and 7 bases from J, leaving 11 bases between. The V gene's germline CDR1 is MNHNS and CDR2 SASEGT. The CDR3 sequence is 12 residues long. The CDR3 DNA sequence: TGTGCCAGCAGTTCCACGGGTCTTGAAGCTTTCTTT. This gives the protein CASSSTGLEAFF.

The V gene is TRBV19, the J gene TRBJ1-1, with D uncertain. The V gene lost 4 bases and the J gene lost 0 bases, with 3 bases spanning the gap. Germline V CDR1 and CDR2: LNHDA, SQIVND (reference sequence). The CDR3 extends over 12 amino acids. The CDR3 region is CASSNMNTEAFF. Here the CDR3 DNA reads TGTGCCAGTAGTAATATGAACACTGAAGCTTTCTTT.

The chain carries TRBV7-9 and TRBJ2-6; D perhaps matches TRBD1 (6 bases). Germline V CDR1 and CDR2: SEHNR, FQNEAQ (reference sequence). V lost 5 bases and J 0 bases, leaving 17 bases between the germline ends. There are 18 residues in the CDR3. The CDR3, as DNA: TGTGCCAGCAGCCAAAGGGACATTCTGCTCTCTGGGGCCAACGTCCTGACTTTC. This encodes CASSQRDILLSGANVLTF.